This T cell receptor (beta chain) emerged from a study of cytomegalovirus exposure and HLA in healthy donors. Study-wide context: Researchers previously reported finding 90 million to 130 million unique TCR beta sequences from 170 million or so T cells.

Germline V gene lookup returns CDR1 SGHDT and CDR2 YYEEEE. The CDR3 loop spans 16 amino acids. J was trimmed by 6 bases and V by 1 base; bases with no gene match: 6. The study ran its PCR with 60 Vbeta and 13 Jbeta primers. Only in-frame clones appear in the TCRdb table, and some are missing; sequencing was by immunoSEQ multiplex PCR. This sample's table has about 77,000 clones. J is TRBJ2-3 and V is TRBV5-6, with TRBD2 matching over 12 bases. The sample was PBMCs. The receptor comes from a man between 50 and 59 years old in good health and CMV-seropositive. Here the CDR3 DNA reads TGTGCCAGCAGCTTGATCCAGCTAGCGGGGGGGGATACGCAGTATTTT. Translated: CASSLIQLAGGDTQYF.